These 17 T cell receptor beta chains were all obtained from the same sample, sequenced in a study of shared clonotypes between healthy human individuals. Only in-frame clones appear in the TCRdb table, and some are missing; sequencing was by immunoSEQ multiplex PCR. This table has 2 million to 3 million clones, roughly nine tenths appearing once. What was sequenced was naive CD4+ T cells sorted from blood. As for subset: CD45RA+ positively selected. These receptors originate from a man between 18 and 35 years old in good health.

Note on this clone: This same CDR3 is encoded by further DNA sequences in the sample. This chain links TRBV10-3 with TRBJ2-6; D is possibly TRBD1 (6 bases). The CDR3 has 15 amino acids. Trimming left V 4 bases short and J 10 bases short, with 17 bases between. Germline-derived CDR1 and CDR2 are ENHRY and SYGVKD. This CDR3 reads CAISAPGQAANVLTF. DNA of the CDR3: TGTGCCATCAGTGCCCCGGGACAAGCGGCTAACGTCCTGACTTTC.

The V call is TRBV30, the J call TRBJ2-3, with D possibly being TRBD2 (7 bases). The germline gives CDR1 GTSNPN, CDR2 SVGIG (reference sequence). CDR3 size: 14 residues. Trimming took 1 base from V and 6 from J, leaving 14 bases between them. The DNA of the CDR3 is TGTGCCTGGAGTGGAGGGGGGGCCGAGGATACGCAGTATTTT. Its protein is CAWSGGGAEDTQYF.

As for this clone: This sample also contains other DNA sequences that code for the same CDR3. The J gene is TRBJ1-6, the V gene TRBV9; 7 bases align to TRBD1. The junction had 1 base not matched to a gene; V was cut back by 2 bases and J by 5 bases. The germline CDR1 and CDR2 sequences are SGDLS and YYNGEE. The CDR3 is 14 amino acids. The CDR3 DNA reads TGTGCCAGCAGCGTGGGACAGAATAATTCACCCCTCCACTTT. Amino acid sequence: CASSVGQNNSPLHF.

The rearrangement joins TRBV6-1 to TRBJ1-2; D is unclear. Trimming stripped 8 bases from V and 4 bases from J, with 11 bases between. Germline-derived CDR1 and CDR2 are MNHNS and SASEGT. The CDR3 has 12 residues. The CDR3 loop reads CASGNNGYGYTF. For the CDR3, the DNA is TGTGCCAGCGGCAACAACGGCTATGGCTACACCTTC.

The chain uses TRBV5-1 and TRBJ2-3; 7 positions agree with TRBD1. The germline V gene has CDR1 SGHRS and CDR2 YFSETQ. V dropped 2 bases and J dropped 2; count of bases not matched to a gene: 8. CDR3 length equals 16 residues. The CDR3 nucleotides are TGCGCCAGCAGCTTTACGGACAGGCCGAACACAGATACGCAGTATTTT. Translation gives CASSFTDRPNTDTQYF.

In regard to this clone: Other DNA sequences in the sample encode the same CDR3. The chain combines TRBV18 with TRBJ1-2; TRBD1 might be the D (5 bases). V was trimmed by 3 bases and J by 4 bases, leaving 9 bases between them. Germline V gene data show CDR1 as KGHSH and CDR2 as LQKENI. The length of the CDR3 is 13 residues. This chain's CDR3 is CASSPGPLYGYTF. CDR3 sequence (DNA): TGTGCCAGCTCACCGGGACCCCTCTATGGCTACACCTTC.

The V and J genes are TRBV27 and TRBJ2-2; D ambiguous. With 4 bases removed from V and 6 bases from J, the gap between germline ends came to 9 bases. The CDR3 loop spans 13 amino acids. Germline V lookup: CDR1 MNHEY, CDR2 SMNVEV (reference sequence). CDR3 protein: CASSYTFAGELFF. CDR3 nucleotide sequence: TGTGCCAGCAGTTACACCTTCGCCGGGGAGCTGTTTTTT.

The chain employs TRBV4-1 and TRBJ2-7; TRBD2 matches 16 bases. Germline-derived CDR1 and CDR2 are MGHRA and YSYEKL. The trim removed 0 bases at V and 6 bases at J, leaving 11 bases unmatched. The CDR3 contains 19 residues. The DNA for the CDR3 is TGCGCCAGCAGCCAAGATCAAGGGACTAGCGGGAGGGCCGTCTCCGAGCAGTACTTC. Translated, it gives CASSQDQGTSGRAVSEQYF.

The genes are TRBV28 and TRBJ2-2; D could derive from TRBD1 or TRBD2 (5 bases each). The CDR3 extends over 15 amino acids. Germline CDR1 and CDR2: MDHEN and SYDVKM. Trimming took 1 base from V and 2 from J, leaving 8 bases between them. CDR3 protein: CASSLSGTNTGELFF. As DNA, the CDR3 is TGTGCCAGCAGTTTATCTGGGACCAACACCGGGGAGCTGTTTTTT.

The V and J genes are TRBV28 and TRBJ1-4, with 10 positions matching TRBD1. Trimming removed 3 bases from V and 7 bases from J; junction bases left unmatched: 11. Per the germline V gene, CDR1 is MDHEN and CDR2 is SYDVKM. This CDR3 comprises 17 residues. The CDR3, as DNA: TGTGCCAGCAGTTTTTATCAAACCGGGACAGGGGTTGAAAAACTGTTTTTT. This encodes CASSFYQTGTGVEKLFF.

The rearrangement joins TRBV11-1 to TRBJ1-1; D is ambiguous. CDR1 and CDR2 (germline): SGHAT, FQDESV (reference sequence). This CDR3 region has 13 residues. Trimming took 4 bases from V and 5 from J, leaving 11 bases between them. The CDR3 spells CASSSPQATEAFF. As DNA, the CDR3 is TGTGCCAGCAGCTCCCCGCAAGCGACTGAAGCTTTCTTT.

The gene calls are TRBV11-1 and TRBJ2-3; maybe TRBD2 (5 bases). V shed 0 bases and J shed 0 bases, with 13 bases lying between them. The CDR3 consists of 17 residues. CDR1 SGHAT and CDR2 FQDESV come from the germline V gene (reference sequence). DNA of the CDR3: TGTGCCAGCAGCTTAGCGCTCGGCGGACTGAGCACAGATACGCAGTATTTT. Protein: CASSLALGGLSTDTQYF.

The J gene is TRBJ2-7, the V gene TRBV6-6; D is perhaps TRBD2 (6 bases). Germline CDR1 is MNHNY and CDR2 is SVGAGI (reference sequence). CDR3 size: 15 residues. The germline V and J ends were trimmed by 5 bases and 1 base, with 15 bases remaining between them. The CDR3 sequence: CASSHTGLPSYEQYF. Here the CDR3 DNA reads TGTGCCAGCAGTCATACGGGACTGCCGTCCTACGAGCAGTACTTC.

The chain employs TRBV30 and TRBJ1-1, with 7 bases aligning to TRBD1. V gave up 6 bases and J gave up 7 bases; unmatched junction bases: 8. The CDR3 contains 12 residues. Per germline, CDR1 GTSNPN and CDR2 SVGIG (reference sequence). Here the CDR3 reads CACAQGPGEAFF. CDR3 nucleotide sequence: TGTGCCTGTGCACAGGGGCCCGGTGAAGCTTTCTTT.

The V gene is TRBV4-3, the J gene TRBJ2-3, with TRBD1 as a possible D gene (5 bases). From germline, CDR1 is LGHNA and CDR2 YSLEER. This CDR3 region has 16 residues. Trimming cost V 1 base and J 4 bases, with 15 bases left between them. As DNA, the CDR3 is TGCGCCAGCAGCCAAGGTCCAGGGAAATTGGCAGATACGCAGTATTTT. Its translation: CASSQGPGKLADTQYF.

This chain joins TRBV6-1 and TRBJ2-7; unclear D gene. This CDR3 is 12 amino acids long. V was cut by 4 bases and J by 6 bases, with 10 bases left in between. The V gene's germline CDR1 is MNHNS and CDR2 SASEGT. The chain's CDR3 is CASSGSPREQYF. CDR3 nucleotides: TGTGCCAGCAGTGGGTCACCGCGCGAGCAGTACTTC.

The chain joins TRBV30 to TRBJ1-6; 8 nucleotides line up with TRBD1. CDR1 and CDR2 from the germline V gene are GTSNPN and SVGIG (reference sequence). The CDR3 spans 14 residues. Here the CDR3 DNA reads TGTGCGGGAACAGGGGGCTCCTATAATTCACCCCTCCACTTT. Translating gives CAGTGGSYNSPLHF.